These 24 T cell receptor beta chains share one sample of origin, sequenced in a study of blood T cell repertoires in COVID-19. TCRdb's copy holds only in-frame clones and misses some; the assay was immunoSEQ multiplex PCR. The repertoire has a few hundred thousand clones, roughly 84% of them found once; the top ten carry approximately 0.93%. The sequencing input was PBMCs or T cells enriched from blood (not recorded which). The receptors were gathered from a woman under 40 who had recovered from COVID-19.

CDR3 sequence reads: CSVEGGSGIAYEQYF. The CDR3 DNA reads TGCAGCGTTGAGGGGGGTAGCGGGATAGCCTACGAGCAGTACTTC. This chain links TRBV29-1 with TRBJ2-7; the match to TRBD2 covers 8 bases. The ends lost 3 bases at V and 2 bases at J; junction bases unmatched: 9. Germline-derived CDR1 and CDR2 are SQVTM and ANQGSEA. The CDR3 runs to 15 residues.

This chain links TRBV15 with TRBJ2-1; 9 bases are a match to TRBD2. Per the germline V gene, CDR1 is LNHNV and CDR2 is YYDKDF (reference sequence). There are 20 residues in the CDR3. V gave up 0 bases and J gave up 0 bases; unmatched junction bases: 12. The chain's CDR3 is CATSRDRVAGAPSSYNEQFF. The CDR3 nucleotides are TGTGCCACCAGCAGAGATCGAGTAGCGGGGGCCCCGAGCTCCTACAATGAGCAGTTCTTC.

The chain is built from TRBV28 and TRBJ1-2, with D perhaps matching TRBD1 (6 bases). Germline V gene sequence: CDR1 MDHEN, CDR2 SYDVKM. This CDR3 spans 15 amino acids. The V gene lost 7 bases and the J gene lost 3 bases, with 18 bases spanning the gap. The CDR3 bases are TGTGCCAGCATTCCCGGGACATATGGGCACTATGGCTACACCTTC. Its translation: CASIPGTYGHYGYTF.

V is TRBV28 and J is TRBJ1-1; D uncertain. CDR3 size: 12 residues. Per the germline V gene, CDR1 is MDHEN and CDR2 is SYDVKM. Trimming took 5 bases from V and 12 from J, leaving 16 bases between them. CDR3 sequence reads: CASSLIPRGPFF. CDR3 DNA: TGTGCCAGCAGTCTGATTCCCCGAGGCCCTTTCTTT.

The chain combines TRBV7-9 with TRBJ2-7; D call uncertain. The germline V gene has CDR1 SEHNR and CDR2 FQNEAQ (reference sequence). Trimming left V 0 bases short and J 4 bases short, with 7 bases between. The CDR3 runs 13 residues. The CDR3 sequence is CASSLAGVYEQYF. The CDR3 DNA is TGTGCCAGCAGCTTAGCGGGCGTATACGAGCAGTACTTC.

This sequence joins TRBV28 and TRBJ2-2; D is possibly TRBD2 (6 bases). CDR1 is MDHEN and CDR2 is SYDVKM in the germline V gene. Deletions cut 5 bases from V and 8 bases from J, with 27 bases between. The CDR3 totals 18 residues. Here the CDR3 reads CASSPTAGSYDYKGELFF. CDR3 sequence (DNA): TGTGCCAGCAGTCCTACCGCGGGGTCGTATGATTATAAGGGGGAGCTGTTTTTT.

The chain has TRBV10-3 and TRBJ1-2; D call uncertain. CDR3 length: 14 residues. The V end lost 2 bases, the J end lost 7 bases, and 14 bases lay between the germline ends. CDR1 is ENHRY and CDR2 is SYGVKD in the germline V gene. Here the CDR3 reads CAISEPRDLGGYTF. In DNA form, the CDR3 reads TGTGCCATCAGTGAGCCGCGGGATTTAGGTGGCTACACCTTC.

This chain uses TRBV7-2 with TRBJ2-1; D remains ambiguous. The V gene lost 2 bases and the J gene lost 7 bases, with 12 bases spanning the gap. There are 14 residues in the CDR3. CDR1 and CDR2 from the germline V gene are SGHTA and FQGNSA. The CDR3 coding sequence is TGTGCCAGCAGCTTATTTTTAGTACGTAATGAGCAGTTCTTC. It is translated as CASSLFLVRNEQFF.

The chain carries TRBV7-9 and TRBJ2-1; 8 nucleotides match TRBD2. The CDR3 totals 16 residues. Germline V CDR1 and CDR2: SEHNR, FQNEAQ (reference sequence). V lost 5 bases and J lost 0; bases outside the gene matches: 6. CDR3 sequence: CASSGRGALSYNEQFF. The CDR3 region has the DNA TGTGCCAGCAGCGGGCGGGGGGCACTCTCCTACAATGAGCAGTTCTTC.

This chain links TRBV29-1 with TRBJ2-6; perhaps TRBD1 as D (6 bases). Trimming took 5 bases from V and 4 from J, leaving 21 bases between them. From germline, CDR1 is SQVTM and CDR2 ANQGSEA. CDR3 length: 17 residues. The CDR3 nucleotides are TGCAGCGTTCGTCACCGTAAACAGGGTTCAGGGGCCAACGTCCTGACTTTC. It yields the protein CSVRHRKQGSGANVLTF. The whole variable domain, remainder taken from reference TRBV29-1 and TRBJ2-6, is SAVISQKPSRDICQRGTSLTIQCQVDSQVTMMFWYRQQPGQSLTLIATANQGSEATYESGFVIDKFPISRPNLTFSTLTVSNMSPEDSSIYLCSVRHRKQGSGANVLTFGAGSRLTVL.

The gene calls are TRBV18 and TRBJ1-1; 8 bases fit TRBD1. The CDR3 totals 15 residues. V gave up 4 bases and J gave up 4 bases; unmatched junction bases: 8. Per germline, CDR1 KGHSH and CDR2 LQKENI. CDR3 nucleotides: TGTGCCAGCTCACTAAAGTCAGGGGGCTCCACTGAAGCTTTCTTT. Residues: CASSLKSGGSTEAFF. The full variable domain, rest sourced from reference TRBV18 and TRBJ1-1, is NAGVMQNPRHLVRRRGQEARLRCSPMKGHSHVYWYRQLPEEGLKFMVYLQKENIIDESGMPKERFSAEFPKEGPSILRIQQVVRGDSAAYFCASSLKSGGSTEAFFGQGTRLTVV.

The chain couples TRBV30 to TRBJ2-1; D is perhaps TRBD1 (6 bases). CDR1 is GTSNPN, CDR2 SVGIG, per germline (reference sequence). The CDR3 spans 11 residues. The germline V and J ends were trimmed by 5 bases and 8 bases, with 10 bases remaining between them. CDR3 sequence: CAWHTGYEQFF. As DNA, the CDR3 is TGTGCCTGGCATACAGGGTATGAGCAGTTCTTC.

This chain joins TRBV5-6 and TRBJ2-7; 7 bases agree with TRBD1. Germline V lookup: CDR1 SGHDT, CDR2 YYEEEE. CDR3 length: 13 residues. The trim removed 4 bases at V and 7 bases at J, leaving 8 bases unmatched. This CDR3 reads CASSLTGALEQYF. For the CDR3, the DNA is TGTGCCAGCAGCCTCACAGGGGCCTTGGAGCAGTACTTC.

V usage is TRBV28 and J usage is TRBJ1-2; possible D gene TRBD1, 6 bases. Deletions cut 6 bases from V and 7 bases from J, with 18 bases between. The CDR3 runs to 14 residues. Germline CDR1 MDHEN, CDR2 SYDVKM. The CDR3 nucleotides are TGTGCCAGCAGACCCCCAGGGGCCTTGGGTGGCTACACCTTC. Its protein product is CASRPPGALGGYTF.

This sequence joins TRBV6-5 and TRBJ2-1; TRBD1 is a possible D gene (6 bases). Germline V gene sequence: CDR1 MNHEY, CDR2 SVGAGI. Trimming left V 2 bases short and J 6 bases short, with 11 bases between. The CDR3 extends over 14 amino acids. The CDR3 here is CASSYITGPNEQFF. For the CDR3, the DNA is TGTGCCAGCAGTTACATTACAGGGCCCAATGAGCAGTTCTTC.

The CDR3 protein is CASSGTVNEKLFF. The CDR3 DNA is TGCGCCAGCAGCGGGACAGTTAATGAAAAACTGTTTTTT. The genes are TRBV5-1 and TRBJ1-4, with 7 nucleotides matching TRBD1. The CDR3 length is 13 residues. V was pared by 4 bases and J by 4 bases, with 1 base of the junction left unmatched. Germline CDR1 is SGHRS and CDR2 is YFSETQ.

The chain couples TRBV18 to TRBJ1-1, with a weak D call TRBD1 (6 bases). V lost 1 base and J 3 bases, leaving 18 bases between the germline ends. This CDR3 comprises 17 residues. In germline, CDR1 is KGHSH, CDR2 LQKENI. The CDR3, as DNA: TGTGCCAGCTCACCACGGTATTTGGGGGCGAGCGACACTGAAGCTTTCTTT. Protein: CASSPRYLGASDTEAFF.

The V gene is TRBV7-8, the J gene TRBJ1-6; D perhaps matches TRBD1 (6 bases). The CDR3 is made up of 17 amino acids. Looked up from germline, CDR1 is SGHVS and CDR2 is FQNEAQ. Deletions cut 2 bases from V and 0 bases from J, with 11 bases between. CDR3 loop: CASSLWGGGSYNSPLHF. CDR3 DNA: TGTGCCAGCAGCTTATGGGGAGGGGGCTCCTATAATTCACCCCTCCACTTT. The entire variable domain, with the rest obtained from reference TRBV7-8 and TRBJ1-6, is as follows: GAGVSQSPRYKVAKRGQDVALRCDPISGHVSLFWYQQALGQGPEFLTYFQNEAQLDKSGLPSDRFFAERPEGSVSTLKIQRTQQEDSAVYLCASSLWGGGSYNSPLHFGNGTRLTVT.

The chain combines TRBV10-3 with TRBJ2-2; 8 bases line up with TRBD1. V was pared by 0 bases and J by 7 bases, with 10 bases of the junction left unmatched. The CDR3 consists of 17 residues. CDR1 and CDR2 (germline): ENHRY, SYGVKD. The CDR3: CAISESRTRGRGGELFF. The CDR3 nucleotides are TGTGCCATCAGTGAGTCGCGGACCAGGGGGCGCGGCGGGGAGCTGTTTTTT.

This chain links TRBV9 with TRBJ1-4; the D is unclear. The CDR3 is 17 amino acids. V was pared by 1 base and J by 0 bases, with 13 bases between. Germline CDR1 reads SGDLS; CDR2 reads YYNGEE. CDR3 protein: CASSVYPSTPTNEKLFF. The CDR3 nucleotides read TGTGCCAGCAGCGTATACCCCTCGACACCAACTAATGAAAAACTGTTTTTT.

J is TRBJ2-3 and V is TRBV29-1, with a possible D match to TRBD1 (6 bases). V lost 1 base and J lost 1, with 15 bases in between. In germline, CDR1 is SQVTM, CDR2 ANQGSEA. This CDR3 region has 16 residues. The CDR3 spells CSVEGGKTGGTDTQYF. Here the CDR3 DNA reads TGCAGCGTTGAAGGGGGAAAGACAGGCGGCACAGATACGCAGTATTTT.

The CDR3 DNA reads TGTGCCAGCAGCAGATCCGGGACACCGCTTCTCTACGAGCAGTACTTC. This encodes CASSRSGTPLLYEQYF. The J gene is TRBJ2-7, the V gene TRBV7-6; the D gene is possibly TRBD1 (6 bases). The germline V gene encodes CDR1 SGHVS and CDR2 FNYEAQ. The CDR3 totals 16 residues. The V end was cut by 5 bases, the J end by 3 bases, with 20 bases between.

This chain uses TRBV10-3 with TRBJ1-5; D possibly corresponds to TRBD1 (5 bases). The V gene lost 0 bases and the J gene lost 6 bases, with 9 bases spanning the gap. The germline CDR1 and CDR2 sequences are ENHRY and SYGVKD. The CDR3 is made up of 14 amino acids. The CDR3: CAISESGGGQPQHF. CDR3 bases: TGTGCCATCAGTGAGTCTGGGGGGGGTCAGCCCCAGCATTTT.

The chain couples TRBV19 to TRBJ1-4, with 10 bases matching TRBD1. The V gene end was trimmed by 0 bases and the J gene end by 8 bases; junction bases not matched to a gene: 18. The CDR3 length is 20 residues. Germline V lookup: CDR1 LNHDA, CDR2 SQIVND (reference sequence). The CDR3 DNA reads TGTGCCAGTAGTATAGAAAGCCGCCCGGGACAGGGGATTCGTGGCGAAAAACTGTTTTTT. Translation gives CASSIESRPGQGIRGEKLFF.